Shown below are 19 T cell receptor beta chains from a single sample sequenced in a study of shared clonotypes between healthy human individuals. TCRdb keeps only in-frame clones here, not all; method: immunoSEQ multiplex PCR. Of about 1 million clones in the sample, under 80% were seen once. Sequencing was done on a sample of memory CD4+ T cells sorted from blood. As to subset: CD45RA-negative fraction. These receptors were taken from a man aged 18 to 30 in good health.

The chain uses TRBV27 and TRBJ2-3, with D perhaps matching TRBD2 (5 bases). From germline, CDR1 is MNHEY and CDR2 SMNVEV (reference sequence). V lost 7 bases, J lost 3 bases, and 14 bases lay in between. The CDR3 spans 14 residues. CDR3 DNA sequence: TGTGCCAGCAATTTCGGAGGATTTACAGATACGCAGTATTTT. Encoded protein: CASNFGGFTDTQYF.

The chain has TRBV2 and TRBJ2-1, with TRBD2 identical over 12 bases. The length of the CDR3 is 14 residues. V lost 4 bases, J lost 6 bases, and 1 base stayed unmatched. CDR1 is SNHLY, CDR2 FYNNEI, per germline. For the CDR3, the DNA is TGTGCCAGCAGTGCGGGACTAGCGGGCAATGAGCAGTTCTTC. Translation: CASSAGLAGNEQFF.

On this clone itself: In the same sample, other DNA sequences code for this CDR3. V and J are TRBV2 and TRBJ2-5; no clear D. V dropped 4 bases and J dropped 5 bases, with 8 bases sitting between them. Germline CDR1 and CDR2: SNHLY and FYNNEI. The CDR3 is made up of 12 amino acids. The DNA for the CDR3 is TGTGCCAGCAGTGTGGGGTGGGAGACCCAGTACTTC. Amino acid sequence: CASSVGWETQYF.

This chain connects TRBV2 to TRBJ2-1; no clear D gene. The CDR3 is made up of 13 amino acids. Deletions cut 4 bases from V and 0 bases from J, with 4 bases between. CDR1 and CDR2 (germline): SNHLY, FYNNEI. The CDR3 DNA sequence: TGTGCCAGCAGTGTGGACTCCTACAATGAGCAGTTCTTC. Its translation: CASSVDSYNEQFF. Filled out from reference TRBV2 and TRBJ2-1, the complete variable domain reads EPEVTQTPSHQVTQMGQEVILRCVPISNHLYFYWYRQILGQKVEFLVSFYNNEISEKSEIFDDQFSVERPDGSNFTLKIRSTKLEDSAMYFCASSVDSYNEQFFGPGTRLTVL.

The chain recombines TRBV6-5 with TRBJ1-4, with D maybe TRBD1 (6 bases). The CDR3 has 15 residues. CDR1 is MNHEY, CDR2 SVGAGI, per germline. Trimming stripped 7 bases from V and 5 bases from J, with 17 bases between. The CDR3 protein is CASTLRPGTNEKLFF. CDR3 sequence (DNA): TGTGCCAGCACTCTGAGGCCGGGGACAAATGAAAAACTGTTTTTT.

The chain couples TRBV5-6 to TRBJ2-2; TRBD1 aligns across 8 bases. V shed 0 bases and J 1 base; nucleotides not matched to a gene: 2. This CDR3 spans 16 amino acids. Germline V lookup: CDR1 SGHDT, CDR2 YYEEEE. The CDR3 DNA is TGTGCCAGCAGCTTGGGCGGACAGGGGAACACCGGGGAGCTGTTTTTT. Protein: CASSLGGQGNTGELFF.

The gene calls are TRBV6-6 and TRBJ1-5, with TRBD1 as a possible D gene (6 bases). The CDR3 extends over 15 amino acids. Germline values: CDR1 MNHNY, CDR2 SVGAGI (reference sequence). V gave up 6 bases and J gave up 1 base, with 13 bases separating them. The CDR3 loop reads CASRPTGYSNQPQHF. CDR3 DNA sequence: TGTGCCAGCAGGCCCACAGGGTACAGCAATCAGCCCCAGCATTTT.

The sample holds a few counts of this clone. This may arise from a read error, as a much more abundant clone is one base away. The V call is TRBV19, the J call TRBJ1-2; D call uncertain. V dropped 6 bases and J dropped 4 bases, with 6 bases sitting between them. The CDR3 covers 11 residues. Germline CDR1 is LNHDA and CDR2 is SQIVND (reference sequence). CDR3 amino acids: CASRQLYGYTF. The CDR3 DNA follows: TGTGCCAGTAGACAGCTCTATGGCTACACCTTC.

The V gene is TRBV12-5, the J gene TRBJ2-1; 10 nucleotides agree with TRBD1. CDR1 is LGHNT and CDR2 is FRNRAP in the germline V gene. CDR3 length equals 16 residues. Germline trimming cut 4 bases from V and 7 bases from J; bases unmatched to any gene: 10. The CDR3 loop reads CASGSYRDRGLNEQFF. CDR3 sequence (DNA): TGTGCTAGTGGTTCGTACCGGGACAGGGGACTGAATGAGCAGTTCTTC.

This clone was seen once. V and J are TRBV9 and TRBJ1-5; D perhaps matches TRBD1 (5 bases). The V and J ends lost 3 bases and 11 bases respectively, with 15 bases between them. CDR3 length: 13 residues. The germline V gene has CDR1 SGDLS and CDR2 YYNGEE. The CDR3 loop is CASSDTPKGSQHF. The CDR3 DNA sequence: TGTGCCAGCAGCGATACCCCAAAGGGGTCCCAGCATTTT.

The gene calls are TRBV6-6 and TRBJ1-5; D gene ambiguous. Trimming removed 0 bases at V and 9 bases at J, with 9 bases between. Germline V gene data show CDR1 as MNHNY and CDR2 as SVGAGI (reference sequence). The CDR3 is made up of 13 amino acids. CDR3 loop: CASSYSRSWPQHF. CDR3 in DNA: TGTGCCAGCAGTTACTCAAGGTCCTGGCCCCAGCATTTT.

The V call is TRBV5-4, the J call TRBJ1-2, with a weak D call TRBD1 (6 bases). Looked up from germline, CDR1 is SGHNT and CDR2 is YYREEE (reference sequence). The CDR3 length is 14 residues. The germline V and J ends were trimmed by 4 bases and 0 bases, with 10 bases remaining between them. In nucleotides, the CDR3 is TGTGCCAGCAGCCCCGGACAGCCTAACTATGGCTACACCTTC. It encodes CASSPGQPNYGYTF.

V usage is TRBV2 and J usage is TRBJ1-2, with 7 bases identical to TRBD1. The CDR3 runs 14 residues. V gave up 6 bases and J gave up 3 bases; unmatched junction bases: 7. Germline CDR1 is SNHLY and CDR2 is FYNNEI. CDR3 bases: TGTGCCAGCAGATCTCCCAGGGGGGACTATGGCTACACCTTC. It is translated as CASRSPRGDYGYTF.

This clone was seen repeatedly, ten times or more. The V and J genes are TRBV27 and TRBJ2-1; no firm D call. The germline V and J ends were trimmed by 4 bases and 2 bases, with 6 bases remaining between them. The germline V gene has CDR1 MNHEY and CDR2 SMNVEV (reference sequence). This CDR3 is 13 amino acids long. CDR3 coding DNA: TGTGCCAGCAGTTCAATTCCCTACAATGAGCAGTTCTTC. This translates into CASSSIPYNEQFF.

The gene calls are TRBV21-1 and TRBJ2-7; the D call TRBD2 from the table was never checked on the DNA. TRBV21-1 is described as a pseudogene. The CDR3 is 16 amino acids. The CDR3 nucleotides read TGTGCCAGCAGCGAACCCGGGGGGGGCGCTTCTTACGAGCAGTACTTC. As protein: CASSEPGGGASYEQYF.

Regarding this clone: At one end, the junction sequence differs from germline, possibly due to a read error. The gene calls are TRBV11-2 and TRBJ2-6, with D perhaps matching TRBD2 (5 bases). Germline assignment: CDR1 SGHAT and CDR2 FQNNGV. This CDR3 is 14 amino acids long. This CDR3 reads CASSLEGGLSVLTF. Here the CDR3 DNA reads TGTGCCAGCAGCCTAGAAGGCGGGTTAAGTGTCCTGACTTTC.

This chain connects TRBV7-2 to TRBJ2-2; tentatively, D is TRBD1 (6 bases). Trimming cost V 6 bases and J 0 bases, with 11 bases left between them. This CDR3 contains 15 residues. Germline assignment: CDR1 SGHTA and CDR2 FQGNSA. The CDR3 nucleotides read TGTGCCAGCAGTTTCAGGGGTCCGAACACCGGGGAGCTGTTTTTT. Amino acids: CASSFRGPNTGELFF.

The chain carries TRBV5-4 and TRBJ2-1, with D perhaps being TRBD1 or TRBD2 (5 bases each). The CDR3 extends over 14 amino acids. CDR1 and CDR2 (germline): SGHNT, YYREEE (reference sequence). Trimming pared 0 bases from V and 7 bases from J, leaving 11 bases between. CDR3 in DNA: TGTGCCAGCAGCTTGGTCGGCGAGGGGAATGAGCAGTTCTTC. This sequence encodes CASSLVGEGNEQFF. The full variable domain, in which reference TRBV5-4 and TRBJ2-1 provide the parts outside the CDR3, is ETGVTQSPTHLIKTRGQQVTLRCSSQSGHNTVSWYQQALGQGPQFIFQYYREEENGRGNFPPRFSGLQFPNYSSELNVNALELDDSALYLCASSLVGEGNEQFFGPGTRLTVL.

V gene TRBV7-2 combines with J gene TRBJ1-1, with D hard to call. V dropped 0 bases and J dropped 10 bases, with 9 bases sitting between them. Germline assignment: CDR1 SGHTA and CDR2 FQGNSA. The CDR3 consists of 12 residues. In DNA, the CDR3 is TGTGCCAGCAGCTTAGCGTTGGGTATAGCTTTCTTT. It translates to CASSLALGIAFF. The whole variable domain, filled in from reference TRBV7-2 and TRBJ1-1, reads GAGVSQSPSNKVTEKGKDVELRCDPISGHTALYWYRQSLGQGLEFLIYFQGNSAPDKSGLPSDRFSAERTGGSVSTLTIQRTQQEDSAVYLCASSLALGIAFFGQGTRLTVV.